Only a few counts were recorded for the clone carrying this T cell receptor (beta chain). Researchers prepared the TCRbeta library using unique molecular identifiers, the study reports. TCRdb processed the PCR reads anew with MiXCR; each CDR3 protein has one entry. Among hundreds of thousands of distinct CDR3 sequences listed, around 19% were seen once. Germline lookup yields CDR1 SGHRS and CDR2 YFSETQ. The CDR3 length is 16 residues. The V gene lost 0 bases and the J gene lost 3 bases, with 15 bases spanning the gap. The data were taken from a study of T-cell reconstitution after alpha-beta-depleted transplantation in children.

The chain uses TRBV5-1 and TRBJ1-1, with TRBD1 as a possible D gene (5 bases). The sequence came from a human donor who donated a stem cell graft to a child with acute lymphoblastic leukemia. The source material was PBMCs from the stem cell graft donor, sampled from the stem cell graft. CDR3: CASSLGRWGMDTEAFF. Here the CDR3 DNA reads TGCGCCAGCAGCTTGGGTCGGTGGGGGATGGACACTGAAGCTTTCTTT.